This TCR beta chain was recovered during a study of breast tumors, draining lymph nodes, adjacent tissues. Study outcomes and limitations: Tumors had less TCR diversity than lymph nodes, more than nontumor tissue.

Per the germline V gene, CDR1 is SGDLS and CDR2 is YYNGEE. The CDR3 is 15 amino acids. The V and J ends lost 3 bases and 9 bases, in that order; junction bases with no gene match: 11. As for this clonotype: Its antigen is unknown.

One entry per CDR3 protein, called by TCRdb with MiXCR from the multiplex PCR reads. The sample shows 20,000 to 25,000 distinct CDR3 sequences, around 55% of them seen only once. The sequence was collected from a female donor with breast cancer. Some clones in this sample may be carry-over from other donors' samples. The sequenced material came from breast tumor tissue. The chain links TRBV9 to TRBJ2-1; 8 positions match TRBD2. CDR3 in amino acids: CASSGRSGIGGEQFF. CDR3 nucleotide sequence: TGTGCCAGCAGCGGGCGTAGCGGGATAGGTGGTGAGCAGTTCTTC.